The rows below give T cell receptor beta chains drawn from one sample of a study of blood T cell repertoires in COVID-19. Here immunoSEQ multiplex PCR was the method, and the copy in TCRdb shows in-frame clones only, minus some. This table holds about 210,000 clones, 75% to 85% found once. Sequences were obtained from peripheral blood. These receptors originate from a human donor in a cohort sampled during active COVID-19. CDR3s include the opening cysteine and the closing phenylalanine or tryptophan. The D gene is left open where the match is weak. Expanded clones get a size class; other rows say once, few or many, or leave the size out.

TRBD1	TRBV7-9	NA	TRBJ2-7	CASSLAVRQGINEQYF	TGTGCCAGCAGCTTAGCGGTGAGACAGGGCATAAACGAGCAGTACTTC
NA	TRBV6-6	NA	TRBJ2-1	CASTSFNRGSYNEQFF	TGTGCCAGCACCTCGTTTAACCGAGGATCCTACAATGAGCAGTTCTTC
NA	TRBV7-2	NA	TRBJ1-2	CASSFSGASNYGYTF	TGTGCCAGCAGCTTTAGCGGGGCCTCTAACTATGGCTACACCTTC
NA	TRBV25-1	NA	TRBJ2-5	CASSDLGRGEVGETQYF	TGTGCCAGCAGTGACCTCGGCAGAGGGGAGGTGGGAGAGACCCAGTACTTC
NA	TRBV27	NA	TRBJ1-6	CASSFQYNSPLHF	TGTGCCAGCAGTTTCCAGTATAATTCACCCCTCCACTTT
NA	TRBV5-8	NA	TRBJ1-4	CASRQKGSGDEKLFF	TGTGCCAGCAGACAGAAGGGCTCCGGGGATGAAAAACTGTTTTTT
TRBD2	TRBV11-2	NA	TRBJ2-3	CASSLRASGGSSTDTQYF	TGTGCCAGCAGCTTACGGGCTAGCGGGGGCTCTAGCACAGATACGCAGTATTTT
NA	TRBV6-5	few	TRBJ1-5	CASRTGNQPQHF	TGTGCCAGCAGAACGGGCAATCAGCCCCAGCATTTT
NA	TRBV6-2/TRBV6-3	NA	TRBJ2-1	CASSFSRGALYEQFF	TGTGCCAGCAGTTTCTCTCGGGGGGCCCTCTATGAGCAGTTCTTC
NA	TRBV7-2	once	TRBJ2-5	CASSFYREETQYF	TGTGCCAGCAGCTTCTACAGGGAAGAGACCCAGTACTTC
NA	TRBV29-1	NA	TRBJ2-3	CSAGRGTDTQYF	TGCAGCGCAGGACGGGGGACAGATACGCAGTATTTT
TRBD1	TRBV28	NA	TRBJ2-2	CASSVYRGEGGELFF	TGTGCCAGCAGTGTGTACAGGGGAGAAGGCGGGGAGCTGTTTTTT
NA	TRBV7-9	few	TRBJ1-5	CASSLDFGQPQHF	TGTGCCAGCAGCTTGGACTTTGGGCAGCCCCAGCATTTT
NA	TRBV5-4	NA	TRBJ2-2	CASSSLGLLVGELFF	TGTGCCAGCAGCTCCCTCGGACTATTAGTCGGGGAGCTGTTTTTT
NA	TRBV5-8	NA	TRBJ2-2	CASSLGQGLVAGELFF	TGTGCCAGCAGCTTGGGGCAGGGACTCGTTGCCGGGGAGCTGTTTTTT
TRBD2	TRBV7-2	NA	TRBJ2-3	CASSFSGGRRTDTQYF	TGTGCCAGCAGCTTTAGCGGGGGTCGGCGGACAGATACGCAGTATTTT
NA	TRBV4-3	NA	TRBJ2-1	CASSQDENRGYNEQFF	TGCGCCAGCAGCCAAGATGAGAATAGAGGGTACAATGAGCAGTTCTTC
NA	TRBV9	once	TRBJ2-3	CASSSEGGADTQYF	TGTGCCAGCAGCTCAGAAGGAGGGGCAGATACGCAGTATTTT
TRBD2	TRBV30	few	TRBJ2-1	CAWRVTSGGLNEQFF	TGTGCCTGGAGGGTGACTAGCGGGGGCCTTAATGAGCAGTTCTTC
TRBD2	TRBV28	NA	TRBJ2-3	CASSNSGGASRSQYF	TGTGCCAGCAGCAATAGCGGGGGGGCTTCCCGATCGCAGTATTTT
NA	TRBV7-9	NA	TRBJ2-5	CASSLDISETQYF	TGTGCCAGCAGCTTGGACATATCGGAGACCCAGTACTTC
NA	TRBV5-4	NA	TRBJ2-3	CASSLDPGVSTDTQYF	TGTGCCAGCAGCTTGGATCCGGGAGTCAGCACAGATACGCAGTATTTT
TRBD1	TRBV11-1	NA	TRBJ2-7	CASSREVGTGDYEQYF	TGTGCCAGCAGCAGAGAGGTCGGGACAGGGGATTACGAGCAGTACTTC
TRBD2	TRBV7-8	many	TRBJ2-5	CASSLAYGAGGGETQYF	TGTGCCAGCAGCTTAGCGTATGGAGCGGGAGGGGGTGAGACCCAGTACTTC
TRBD1	TRBV2	NA	TRBJ2-1	CASIRTGVDTEQFF	TGTGCCAGCATCAGGACAGGGGTTGACACTGAGCAGTTCTTC
NA	TRBV3-1/TRBV3-2	NA	TRBJ2-2	CASSPSGTGELFF	TGTGCCAGCAGCCCTTCGGGCACCGGGGAGCTGTTTTTT
NA	TRBV18	NA	TRBJ1-6	CASSLKEQTYDNSPLHF	TGTGCCAGCTCACTCAAGGAACAGACGTACGATAATTCACCCCTCCACTTT
TRBD1	TRBV30	few	TRBJ1-2	CAWSRDRSYGYTF	TGTGCCTGGAGTCGGGACAGAAGCTATGGCTACACCTTC
TRBD1	TRBV11-2	NA	TRBJ2-7	CASSFHRGQGGEQYF	TGTGCCAGCAGCTTCCATAGGGGACAGGGCGGCGAGCAGTACTTC
NA	TRBV12-3/TRBV12-4	few	TRBJ2-3	CASSFRGDTQYF	TGTGCCAGCAGTTTCAGGGGTGATACGCAGTATTTT
TRBD1	TRBV2	NA	TRBJ1-3	CASSDPGQADSGNTIYF	TGTGCCAGCAGTGACCCGGGACAGGCGGACTCTGGAAACACCATATATTTT
TRBD1	TRBV4-1	NA	TRBJ2-5	CASRKTGDRAQYF	TGCGCCAGCAGGAAGACAGGGGATCGGGCCCAGTACTTC
TRBD1	TRBV18	NA	TRBJ2-7	CASSFNTGVKSEQYF	TGTGCCAGCTCATTCAACACAGGGGTAAAGAGCGAGCAGTACTTC
NA	TRBV11-2	many	TRBJ1-4	CASSLGAAPIDEKLFF	TGTGCCAGCAGCTTAGGAGCCGCTCCGATAGATGAAAAACTGTTTTTT
NA	TRBV6-6	NA	TRBJ2-3	CASSYGRTNPTDTQYF	TGTGCCAGCAGTTACGGCAGAACGAACCCCACAGATACGCAGTATTTT
NA	TRBV19	few	TRBJ2-1	CASSISRGAHNEQFF	TGTGCCAGTAGTATCTCCAGGGGCGCCCACAATGAGCAGTTCTTC
TRBD2	TRBV2	NA	TRBJ2-7	CASTLGLAVPWDEQYF	TGTGCCAGCACCCTAGGGCTAGCGGTGCCCTGGGACGAGCAGTACTTC
TRBD2	TRBV7-9	once	TRBJ2-3	CASSLRASGGTDTQYF	TGTGCCAGCAGCTTAAGGGCTAGCGGAGGCACAGATACGCAGTATTTT
NA	TRBV21-1	few	TRBJ1-5	CASSPRRGGNGNQPQHF	TGTGCCAGCAGCCCTAGGAGAGGGGGCAACGGTAATCAGCCCCAGCATTTT
TRBD2	TRBV28	NA	TRBJ2-5	CASSLLTRGGQETQYF	TGTGCCAGCAGTCTCCTCACGCGGGGGGGCCAAGAGACCCAGTACTTC
NA	TRBV7-2	once	TRBJ1-1	CASSSPFAGDTEAFF	TGTGCCAGCAGCTCCCCATTTGCGGGGGACACTGAAGCTTTCTTT
TRBD1	TRBV9	NA	TRBJ2-7	CASSEGQGDKKTRDEQYF	TGTGCCAGCAGCGAGGGACAGGGTGACAAGAAGACTAGGGACGAGCAGTACTTC
NA	TRBV5-4	few	TRBJ1-1	CASSKTMNTEAFF	TGTGCCAGCAGTAAGACTATGAACACTGAAGCTTTCTTT